This T cell receptor (beta chain) was captured in a study of blood T cell repertoires in COVID-19. Study at large: Material from acute and convalescent COVID-19 was sourced from the United States, Italy and Spain. From T cells, B-cell-depleted T cells, or PBMCs came the material, which was cDNA or gDNA.

With V trimmed by 7 bases and J by 4 bases, 6 bases remained unmatched. Germline values: CDR1 MDHEN, CDR2 SYDVKM. This CDR3 spans 14 amino acids. TCRdb keeps only in-frame clones here, not all; method: immunoSEQ multiplex PCR. The repertoire consists of 150,000 or so clones, with 70% to 80% occurring once and the leading ten covering approximately 4.5%. J is TRBJ2-2 and V is TRBV28; 7 bases line up with TRBD1. Material: peripheral blood. This TCR was sampled from a woman of 80 years or more with active or convalescent COVID-19. The DNA of the CDR3 is TGTGCCAGCATCGAGGGGGCCGTCACCGGGGAGCTGTTTTTT. Translated, it gives CASIEGAVTGELFF.